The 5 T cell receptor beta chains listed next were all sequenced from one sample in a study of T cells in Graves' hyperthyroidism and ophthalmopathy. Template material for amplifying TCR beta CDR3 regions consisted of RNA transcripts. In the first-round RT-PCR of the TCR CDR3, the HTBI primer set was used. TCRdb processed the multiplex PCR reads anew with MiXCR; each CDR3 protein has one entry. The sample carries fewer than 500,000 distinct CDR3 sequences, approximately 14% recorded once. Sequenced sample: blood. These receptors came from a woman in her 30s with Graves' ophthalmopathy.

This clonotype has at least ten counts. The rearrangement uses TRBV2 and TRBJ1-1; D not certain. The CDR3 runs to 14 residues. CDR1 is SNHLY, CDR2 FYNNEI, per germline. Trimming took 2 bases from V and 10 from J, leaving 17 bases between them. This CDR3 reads CASSEPALTGLAFF. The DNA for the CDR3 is TGTGCCAGCAGTGAACCTGCACTTACGGGTTTAGCTTTCTTT.

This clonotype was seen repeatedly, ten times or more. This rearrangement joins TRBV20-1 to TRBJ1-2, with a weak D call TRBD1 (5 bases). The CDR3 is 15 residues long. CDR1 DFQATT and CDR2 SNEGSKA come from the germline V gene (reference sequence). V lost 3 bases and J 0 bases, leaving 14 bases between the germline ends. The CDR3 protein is CSARGEGLSNYGYTF. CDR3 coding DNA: TGCAGTGCTAGGGGAGAGGGGCTCTCTAACTATGGCTACACCTTC.

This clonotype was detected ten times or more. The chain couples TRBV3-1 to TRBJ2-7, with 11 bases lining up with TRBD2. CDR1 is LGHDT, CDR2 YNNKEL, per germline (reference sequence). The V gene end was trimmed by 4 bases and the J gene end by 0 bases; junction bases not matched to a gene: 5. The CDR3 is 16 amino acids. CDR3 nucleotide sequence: TGTGCCAGCAGCCGCGCACTAGCGGGGGTCTCCTACGAGCAGTACTTC. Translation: CASSRALAGVSYEQYF.

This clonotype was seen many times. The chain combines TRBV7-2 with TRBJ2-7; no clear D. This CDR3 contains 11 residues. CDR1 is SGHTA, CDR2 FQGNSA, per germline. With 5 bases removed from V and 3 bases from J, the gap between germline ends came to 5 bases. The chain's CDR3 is CASSVNYEQYF. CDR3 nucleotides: TGTGCCAGCAGCGTGAACTACGAGCAGTACTTC.

The CDR3 loop reads CASSQAGSTGGGHEQFF. In DNA, the CDR3 is TGTGCCAGCAGCCAAGCGGGGTCGACCGGGGGTGGCCATGAGCAGTTCTTC. The chain joins TRBV3-1 to TRBJ2-1, with D possibly being TRBD2 (6 bases). The CDR3 extends over 17 amino acids. Germline CDR1 LGHDT, CDR2 YNNKEL (reference sequence). V shed 1 base and J shed 8 bases, with 21 bases lying between them.